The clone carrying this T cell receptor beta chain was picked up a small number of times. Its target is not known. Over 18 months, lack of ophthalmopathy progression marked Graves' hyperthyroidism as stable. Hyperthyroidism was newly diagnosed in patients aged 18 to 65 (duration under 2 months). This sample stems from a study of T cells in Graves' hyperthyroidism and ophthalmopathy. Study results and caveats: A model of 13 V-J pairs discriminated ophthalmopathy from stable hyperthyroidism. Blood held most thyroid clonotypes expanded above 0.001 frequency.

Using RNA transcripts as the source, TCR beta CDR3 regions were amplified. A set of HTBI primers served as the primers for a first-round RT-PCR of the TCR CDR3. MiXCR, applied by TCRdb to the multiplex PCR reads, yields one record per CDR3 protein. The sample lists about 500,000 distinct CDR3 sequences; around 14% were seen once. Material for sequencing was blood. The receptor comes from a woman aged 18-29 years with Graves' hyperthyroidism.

Here the CDR3 DNA reads TGTGCCAGCAGTCCTTACTCCCACGAAGGTAACTATGGCTACACCTTC. This gives the protein CASSPYSHEGNYGYTF. V gene TRBV12-3 or TRBV12-4 combines with J gene TRBJ1-2; D gene uncertain. Between the trimmed V and J ends, which lost 5 bases and 1 base, there was a span of 17 bases. This CDR3 is built from 16 residues.